Below, 7 T cell receptor beta chains from the same sample are listed, as sequenced in a study of T-cell reconstitution after alpha-beta-depleted transplantation in children (dated by TCRdb to 2016 to 2017). Library creation used PCR. The sequencer listed for this sample is Illumina HiSeq 2500. TCR libraries were prepared with molecular barcoding, using unique molecular identifiers to normalize TCRbeta repertoire quantification. TCRdb's own reprocessing of the public reads used fastp at Q25 and MiXCR and kept productive beta chains. Each record represents a unique CDR3 protein, reported with the most common genes and DNA among its rows. The sample has some 26,000 distinct CDR3 sequences on record, over 15% of them singletons. The ten biggest clones cover around 33% of the sample. The time point label of this sample denotes: day 60 (about 2 months) after transplantation. The treatment or condition label corresponds to: allogeneic hematopoietic cell transplantation with graft depleted of TCRalphabeta T cells and CD19 B cells.

The input for sequencing was PBMCs, mostly from graft donor cells, taken 60 days after TCRalphabeta/CD19-depleted stem cell transplant. The receptors come from a male patient aged 2-15 years who had a stem cell transplant for acute lymphoblastic leukemia, so the T cells may come from the graft donor.

The rearrangement uses TRBV20-1 and TRBJ2-7; a possible D gene is TRBD1 (6 bases). Germline CDR1 DFQATT, CDR2 SNEGSKA (reference sequence). Deletions cut 6 bases from V and 3 bases from J, with 12 bases between. This CDR3 has 12 amino acids. CDR3 nucleotides: TGCAGTGCATCGGACAGTTACTACGAGCAGTACTTC. This translates into CSASDSYYEQYF.

The sample holds many counts of this clonotype. The CDR3 here is CSAGGLAGMPHNEQFF. The CDR3 DNA reads as TGCAGTGCAGGAGGACTAGCGGGAATGCCCCACAATGAGCAGTTCTTC. The J gene is TRBJ2-1, the V gene TRBV20-1; 12 bases are a match to TRBD2. There are 16 residues in the CDR3. The ends lost 6 bases at V and 5 bases at J; junction bases unmatched: 11. The germline V gene has CDR1 DFQATT and CDR2 SNEGSKA (reference sequence).

This clonotype was detected ten times or more. The CDR3 DNA reads TGTGCCAGCAGTTTAAGGCGGGGGGGCTCAGATACGCAGTATTTT. This codes for CASSLRRGGSDTQYF. This chain connects TRBV12-3 or TRBV12-4 to TRBJ2-3; 9 bases line up with TRBD2. With 2 bases clipped from V and 4 bases from J, the junction kept 4 bases outside the gene matches. The CDR3 has 15 amino acids.

The chain employs TRBV29-1 and TRBJ1-1; 11 bases line up with TRBD1. With V trimmed by 7 bases and J by 5 bases, 6 bases remained unmatched. This CDR3 has 13 residues. Germline V gene sequence: CDR1 SQVTM, CDR2 ANQGSEA. Here the CDR3 reads CSAWTGGETEAFF. The CDR3 nucleotides are TGCAGCGCTTGGACAGGGGGCGAGACTGAAGCTTTCTTT.

This clonotype has more than one count but fewer than ten. This chain uses TRBV20-1 with TRBJ2-7, with D perhaps matching TRBD1 (6 bases). The CDR3 covers 13 residues. Germline CDR1 and CDR2: DFQATT and SNEGSKA (reference sequence). V was pared by 3 bases and J by 4 bases, with 13 bases between. The CDR3 bases are TGCAGTGCTAGCCTAATGGGGGCTTACGAGCAGTACTTC. Amino acid sequence: CSASLMGAYEQYF.

This clonotype has more than one count but fewer than ten. The chain recombines TRBV5-1 with TRBJ1-1; D remains unclear. CDR1 and CDR2 (germline): SGHRS, YFSETQ. V lost 0 bases, J lost 2 bases, and 11 bases lay in between. The CDR3 consists of 15 residues. This chain's CDR3 is CASSLAHLLNTEAFF. The CDR3 DNA follows: TGCGCCAGCAGCTTGGCCCACCTCCTCAACACTGAAGCTTTCTTT. Looking up the rest from reference TRBV5-1 and TRBJ1-1 gives the full variable domain: KAGVTQTPRYLIKTRGQQVTLSCSPISGHRSVSWYQQTPGQGLQFLFEYFSETQRNKGNFPGRFSGRQFSNSRSEMNVSTLELGDSALYLCASSLAHLLNTEAFFGQGTRLTVV.

There are a few counts of this clonotype. The J gene is TRBJ2-2, the V gene TRBV7-9; D is perhaps TRBD1 (5 bases). Germline V gene data show CDR1 as SEHNR and CDR2 as FQNEAQ (reference sequence). This CDR3 has 15 amino acids. The ends were cut back, 4 bases at V and 4 bases at J, with 13 bases in the middle. CDR3 sequence: CASSSAGFGTGELFF. CDR3 DNA: TGTGCCAGCAGCTCGGCAGGGTTCGGCACCGGGGAGCTGTTTTTT.